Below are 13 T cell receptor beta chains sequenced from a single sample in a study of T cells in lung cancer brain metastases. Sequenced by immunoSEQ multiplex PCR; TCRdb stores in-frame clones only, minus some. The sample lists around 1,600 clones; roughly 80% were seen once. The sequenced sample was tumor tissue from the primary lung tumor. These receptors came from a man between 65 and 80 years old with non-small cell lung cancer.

The CDR3 region is CASSQGFGNQPQHF. The CDR3 DNA is TGCGCCAGCAGCCAGGGTTTCGGCAATCAGCCCCAGCATTTT. This chain connects TRBV5-1 to TRBJ1-5, with D possibly matching TRBD1 (5 bases). Germline V gene sequence: CDR1 SGHRS, CDR2 YFSETQ. The CDR3 sequence is 14 residues long. V gave up 4 bases and J gave up 2 bases, with 10 bases separating them.

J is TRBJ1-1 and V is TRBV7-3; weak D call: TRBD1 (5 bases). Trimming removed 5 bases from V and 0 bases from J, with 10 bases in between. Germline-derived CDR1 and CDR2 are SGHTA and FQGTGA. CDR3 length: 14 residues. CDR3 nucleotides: TGTGCCAGCAGCCGAGGGGCCATGAACACTGAAGCTTTCTTT. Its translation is CASSRGAMNTEAFF.

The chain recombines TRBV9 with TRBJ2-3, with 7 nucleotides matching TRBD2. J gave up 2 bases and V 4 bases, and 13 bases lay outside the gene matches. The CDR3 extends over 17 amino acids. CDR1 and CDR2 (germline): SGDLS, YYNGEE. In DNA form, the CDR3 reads TGTGCCAGCAGCAGACCCCCGCGGGAGAATCACACAGATACGCAGTATTTT. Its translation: CASSRPPRENHTDTQYF.

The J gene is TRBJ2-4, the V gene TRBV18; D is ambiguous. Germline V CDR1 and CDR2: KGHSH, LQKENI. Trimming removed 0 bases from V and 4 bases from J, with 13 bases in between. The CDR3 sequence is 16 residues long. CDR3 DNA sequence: TGTGCCAGCTCACCACCGGTCAGCCTGGAAAAAAACATTCAGTACTTC. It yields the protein CASSPPVSLEKNIQYF.

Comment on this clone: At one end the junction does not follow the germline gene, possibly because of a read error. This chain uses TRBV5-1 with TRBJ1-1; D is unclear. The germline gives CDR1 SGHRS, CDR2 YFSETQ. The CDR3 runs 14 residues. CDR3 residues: CASTQGDRNTETFF. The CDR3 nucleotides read TGCGCCAGCACCCAAGGAGATAGAAACACTGAAACTTTCTTT.

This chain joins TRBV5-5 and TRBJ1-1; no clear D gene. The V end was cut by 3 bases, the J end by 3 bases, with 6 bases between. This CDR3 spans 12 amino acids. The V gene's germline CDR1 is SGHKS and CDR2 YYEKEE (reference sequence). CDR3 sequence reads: CASSSLDTEAFF. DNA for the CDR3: TGTGCCAGCAGCTCCCTGGACACTGAAGCTTTCTTT.

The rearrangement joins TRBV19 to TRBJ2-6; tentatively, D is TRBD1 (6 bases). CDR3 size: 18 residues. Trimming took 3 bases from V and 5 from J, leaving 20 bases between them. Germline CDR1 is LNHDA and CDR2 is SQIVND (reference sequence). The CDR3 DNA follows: TGTGCCAGTAGTATTGGGGTTCGTGGACAGCTAAGGGCCAACGTCCTGACTTTC. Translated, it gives CASSIGVRGQLRANVLTF.

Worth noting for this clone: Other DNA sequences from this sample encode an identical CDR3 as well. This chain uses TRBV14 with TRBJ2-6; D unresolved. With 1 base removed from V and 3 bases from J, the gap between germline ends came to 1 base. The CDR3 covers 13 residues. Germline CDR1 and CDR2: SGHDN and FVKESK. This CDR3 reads CASSQGGANVLTF. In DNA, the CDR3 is TGTGCCAGCAGCCAAGGTGGGGCCAACGTCCTGACTTTC.

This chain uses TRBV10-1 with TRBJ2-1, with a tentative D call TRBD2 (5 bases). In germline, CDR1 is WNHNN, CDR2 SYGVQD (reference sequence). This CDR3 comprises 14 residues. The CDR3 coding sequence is TGCGCAACAAGGATACCGGGAAGATACAATGAGCAGTTCTTC. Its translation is CATRIPGRYNEQFF.

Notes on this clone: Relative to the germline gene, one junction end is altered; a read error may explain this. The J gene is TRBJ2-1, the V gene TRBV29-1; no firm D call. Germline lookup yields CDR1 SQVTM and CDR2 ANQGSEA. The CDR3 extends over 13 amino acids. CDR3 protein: CNVVGRNYNEQFF. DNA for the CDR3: TGCAACGTTGTGGGCCGGAACTACAATGAGCAGTTCTTC.

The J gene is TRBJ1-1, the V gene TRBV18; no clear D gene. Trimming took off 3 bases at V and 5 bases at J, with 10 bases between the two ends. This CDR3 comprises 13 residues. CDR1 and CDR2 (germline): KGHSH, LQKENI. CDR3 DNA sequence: TGTGCCAGCTCACCGTCCGGCAGGACTGAAGCTTTCTTT. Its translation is CASSPSGRTEAFF. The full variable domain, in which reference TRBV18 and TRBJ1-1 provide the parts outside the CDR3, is NAGVMQNPRHLVRRRGQEARLRCSPMKGHSHVYWYRQLPEEGLKFMVYLQKENIIDESGMPKERFSAEFPKEGPSILRIQQVVRGDSAAYFCASSPSGRTEAFFGQGTRLTVV.

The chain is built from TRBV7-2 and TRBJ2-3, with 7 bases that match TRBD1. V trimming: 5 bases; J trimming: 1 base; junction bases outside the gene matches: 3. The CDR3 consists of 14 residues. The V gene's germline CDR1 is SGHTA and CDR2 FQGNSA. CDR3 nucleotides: TGTGCCAGCAGCCCAGGACAGGGCACAGATACGCAGTATTTT. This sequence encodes CASSPGQGTDTQYF.

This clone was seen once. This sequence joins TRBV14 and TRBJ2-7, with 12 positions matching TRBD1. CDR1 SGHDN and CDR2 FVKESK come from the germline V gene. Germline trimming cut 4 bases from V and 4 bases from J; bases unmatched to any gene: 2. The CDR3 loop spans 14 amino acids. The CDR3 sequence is CASSRDRGLYEQYF. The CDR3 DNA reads TGTGCCAGCAGCCGGGACAGGGGGCTTTACGAGCAGTACTTC. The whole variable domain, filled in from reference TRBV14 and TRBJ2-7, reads EAGVTQFPSHSVIEKGQTVTLRCDPISGHDNLYWYRRVMGKEIKFLLHFVKESKQDESGMPNNRFLAERTGGTYSTLKVQPAELEDSGVYFCASSRDRGLYEQYFGPGTRLTVT.